This T cell receptor (beta chain) is from a study of cytomegalovirus exposure and HLA in healthy donors. General study results and limits: Rare TCR sequences predominated, though certain public TCRs were found in many donors.

In the PCR, 60 Vbeta and 13 Jbeta primers were used. Sequenced by immunoSEQ multiplex PCR; TCRdb stores in-frame clones only, minus some. The sample contains under 100,000 clones, 63% of which appear only once. This clone was detected only a few times. Its antigen is unknown. The CDR3 is made up of 12 amino acids. Trimming stripped 9 bases from V and 3 bases from J, with 9 bases between. Germline CDR1 SGDLS, CDR2 YYNGEE. Sequencing was performed on PBMCs. V is TRBV9 and J is TRBJ2-2, with TRBD1 as a possible D gene (5 bases). This sequence originates from a woman in her 40s in good health and CMV-seropositive. The CDR3 DNA is TGTGCCACGCAAGGGGACACCGGGGAGCTGTTTTTT. It specifies CATQGDTGELFF.